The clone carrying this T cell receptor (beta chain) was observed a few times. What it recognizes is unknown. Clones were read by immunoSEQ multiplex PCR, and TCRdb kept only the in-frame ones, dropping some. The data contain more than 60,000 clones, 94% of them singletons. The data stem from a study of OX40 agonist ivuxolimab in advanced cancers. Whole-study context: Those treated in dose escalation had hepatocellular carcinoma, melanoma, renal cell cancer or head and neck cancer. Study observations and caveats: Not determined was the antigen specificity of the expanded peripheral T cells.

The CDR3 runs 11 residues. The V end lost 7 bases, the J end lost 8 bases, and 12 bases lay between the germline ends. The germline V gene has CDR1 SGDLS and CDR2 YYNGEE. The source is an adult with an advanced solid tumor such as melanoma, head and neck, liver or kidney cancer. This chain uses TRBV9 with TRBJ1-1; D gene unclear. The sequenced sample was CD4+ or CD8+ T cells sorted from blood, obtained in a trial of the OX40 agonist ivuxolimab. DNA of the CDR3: TGTGCCAGCGGTCCCGACGGCGAAGCTTTCTTT. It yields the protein CASGPDGEAFF. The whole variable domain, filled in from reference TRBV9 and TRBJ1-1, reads DSGVTQTPKHLITATGQRVTLRCSPRSGDLSVYWYQQSLDQGLQFLIQYYNGEERAKGNILERFSAQQFPDLHSELNLSSLELGDSALYFCASGPDGEAFFGQGTRLTVV.